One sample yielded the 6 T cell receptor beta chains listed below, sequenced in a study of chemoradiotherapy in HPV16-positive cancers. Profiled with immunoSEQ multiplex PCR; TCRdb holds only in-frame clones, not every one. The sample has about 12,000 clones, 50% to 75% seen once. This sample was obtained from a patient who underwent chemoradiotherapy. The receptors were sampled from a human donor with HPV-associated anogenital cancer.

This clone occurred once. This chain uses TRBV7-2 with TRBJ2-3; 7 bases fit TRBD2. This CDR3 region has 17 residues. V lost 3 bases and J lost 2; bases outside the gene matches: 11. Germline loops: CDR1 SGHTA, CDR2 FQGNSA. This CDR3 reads CASSFLGRGLHTDTQYF. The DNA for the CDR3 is TGTGCCAGCAGCTTCCTCGGTAGGGGACTACACACAGATACGCAGTATTTT.

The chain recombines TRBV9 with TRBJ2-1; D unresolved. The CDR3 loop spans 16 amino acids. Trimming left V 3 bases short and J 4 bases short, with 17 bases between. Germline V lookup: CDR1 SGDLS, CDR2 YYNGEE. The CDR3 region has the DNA TGTGCCAGCAGCGCACCCAGCCCTACAGCTTACAATGAGCAGTTCTTC. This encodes CASSAPSPTAYNEQFF.

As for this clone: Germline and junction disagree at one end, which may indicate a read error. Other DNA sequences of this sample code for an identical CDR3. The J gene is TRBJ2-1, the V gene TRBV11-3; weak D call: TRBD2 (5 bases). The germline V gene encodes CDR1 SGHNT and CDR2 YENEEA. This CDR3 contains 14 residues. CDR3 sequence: CASSPGGSYNEQFF. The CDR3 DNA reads TGTGCCAGCAGCCCAGGAGGCTCCTACAATGAACAGTTCTTC.

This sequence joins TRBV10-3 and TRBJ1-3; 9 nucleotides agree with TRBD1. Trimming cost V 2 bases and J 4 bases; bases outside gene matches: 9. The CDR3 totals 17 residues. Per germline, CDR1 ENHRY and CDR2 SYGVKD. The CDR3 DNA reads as TGTGCCATCAGTGAGGCCACCGGGACAGGGAAAGGAAACACCATATATTTT. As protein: CAISEATGTGKGNTIYF.

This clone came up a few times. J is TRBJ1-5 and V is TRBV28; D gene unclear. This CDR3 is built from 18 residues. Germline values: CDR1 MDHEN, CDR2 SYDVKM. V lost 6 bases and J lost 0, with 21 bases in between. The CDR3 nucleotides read TGTGCCAGCAGGAGAAGCGACTTATGGAGGGATAGCAATCAGCCCCAGCATTTT. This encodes CASRRSDLWRDSNQPQHF.

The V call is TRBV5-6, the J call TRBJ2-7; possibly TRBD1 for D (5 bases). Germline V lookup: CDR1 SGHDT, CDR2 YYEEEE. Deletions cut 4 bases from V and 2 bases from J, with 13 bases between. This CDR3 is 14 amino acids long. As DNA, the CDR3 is TGTGCCAGCAGCCCACCCGACAGCCCCTACGAGCAGTACTTC. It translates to CASSPPDSPYEQYF.